One sample yielded the 29 T cell receptor beta chains listed below, sequenced in a study of CDR3 diversity in severe acne. MiXCR was run by TCRdb on the PCR reads, yielding one entry per CDR3 protein. Among 65,000 to 95,000 distinct CDR3 sequences, approximately 51% were seen once, and the ten largest hold 13% to 15%. Material: blood. The receptor source for this set is a male donor in good health, without acne.

The chain joins TRBV24-1 to TRBJ1-2; D remains unclear. Germline loops: CDR1 KGHDR, CDR2 SFDVKD. The V end was cut by 4 bases, the J end by 7 bases, with 9 bases between. There are 12 residues in the CDR3. The CDR3 DNA sequence: TGTGCCACCAGTGACCCGATCGGTGGCTACACCTTC. Residues: CATSDPIGGYTF.

This clonotype came up once. The chain has TRBV11-2 and TRBJ2-1, with 8 nucleotides matching TRBD1. Germline CDR1 and CDR2: SGHAT and FQNNGV. V was pared by 2 bases and J by 7 bases, with 4 bases of the junction left unmatched. There are 14 residues in the CDR3. The CDR3 here is CASSLRQGANEQFF. The CDR3, as DNA: TGTGCCAGCAGCTTACGTCAGGGGGCGAATGAGCAGTTCTTC.

As regards this clonotype: This likely comes from a read error, as the CDR3 has no conserved phenylalanine or tryptophan at its end. V and J are TRBV10-3 and TRBJ2-7; D perhaps matches TRBD1 (6 bases). Germline V gene sequence: CDR1 ENHRY, CDR2 SYGVKD. This CDR3 region has 18 residues. Trimming stripped 3 bases from V and 1 base from J, with 22 bases between. CDR3 sequence (DNA): TGTGCCATCAGTGACCCTTCAGACCGGGACATAATATCCTACGAGCAGTACCTC. Translated: CAISDPSDRDIISYEQYL.

The chain carries TRBV14 and TRBJ2-7; 7 nucleotides line up with TRBD1. Germline-derived CDR1 and CDR2 are SGHDN and FVKESK. J gave up 3 bases and V 5 bases, and 13 bases lay outside the gene matches. The CDR3 spans 16 residues. In nucleotides, the CDR3 is TGTGCCAGCAGCAGAGAAATAGGGACAGCCTTCTACGAGCAGTACTTC. It codes for CASSREIGTAFYEQYF.

This clonotype has a count of ten or more. V is TRBV19 and J is TRBJ2-2, with unresolved D. V was pared by 4 bases and J by 3 bases, with 12 bases between. CDR1 and CDR2 (germline): LNHDA, SQIVND (reference sequence). The length of the CDR3 is 15 residues. The CDR3 sequence: CASSTRTWDTGELFF. CDR3 nucleotide sequence: TGTGCCAGTAGTACGCGGACCTGGGACACCGGGGAGCTGTTTTTT.

This clonotype was found once. The gene calls are TRBV6-4 and TRBJ2-1; the match to TRBD2 covers 7 bases. Per germline, CDR1 MRHNA and CDR2 SNTAGT. The V and J ends lost 8 bases and 8 bases, in that order; junction bases with no gene match: 15. The length of the CDR3 is 15 residues. The CDR3 DNA follows: TGTGCCAGCGCCCCCGGGACTAAAGCGGTCGATGAGCAGTTCTTC. Its translation: CASAPGTKAVDEQFF.

This clonotype was detected ten times or more. The chain has TRBV24-1 and TRBJ2-5; D is uncertain. CDR1 is KGHDR, CDR2 SFDVKD, per germline. Trimming cost V 7 bases and J 2 bases, with 10 bases left between them. The length of the CDR3 is 13 residues. The CDR3 protein is CATREDGQETQYF. The CDR3 nucleotides are TGTGCCACCAGAGAGGACGGGCAAGAGACCCAGTACTTC.

The chain uses TRBV4-1 and TRBJ1-6; D is ambiguous. The CDR3 consists of 14 residues. Germline V CDR1 and CDR2: MGHRA, YSYEKL. Trimming took off 7 bases at V and 8 bases at J, with 15 bases between the two ends. The DNA for the CDR3 is TGCGCCAGCACCCTCCGGGTTGGGGATTCACCCCTCCACTTT. Protein product: CASTLRVGDSPLHF.

The genes are TRBV20-1 and TRBJ2-7; 12 bases align to TRBD2. The CDR3 is 13 amino acids. Germline V lookup: CDR1 DFQATT, CDR2 SNEGSKA (reference sequence). V shed 3 bases and J 6 bases; nucleotides not matched to a gene: 3. CDR3 in DNA: TGCAGTGCTAGGACTAGCGGGAGTTCCGAGCAGTACTTC. Protein sequence: CSARTSGSSEQYF.

The chain joins TRBV20-1 to TRBJ1-3, with D unclear. Between the trimmed V and J ends, which lost 3 bases and 0 bases, there was a span of 9 bases. CDR1 and CDR2 (germline): DFQATT, SNEGSKA (reference sequence). The CDR3 contains 14 residues. In DNA, the CDR3 is TGCAGTGCTAGCCCTATCCACTCTGGAAACACCATATATTTT. This translates into CSASPIHSGNTIYF.

The V and J genes are TRBV5-1 and TRBJ2-2; 12 bases map to TRBD2. The germline CDR1 and CDR2 sequences are SGHRS and YFSETQ. The J segment lost 4 bases and the V segment lost 2 bases, leaving 6 bases of the junction unmatched. This CDR3 region has 17 residues. CDR3 amino acids: CASSLLLAGGATGELFF. The CDR3 nucleotides are TGCGCCAGCAGCTTACTACTAGCGGGAGGCGCCACCGGGGAGCTGTTTTTT.

In this sample, this clonotype turned up many times. The V call is TRBV15, the J call TRBJ2-2; D uncertain. The CDR3 loop spans 12 amino acids. Germline V gene data show CDR1 as LNHNV and CDR2 as YYDKDF (reference sequence). Trimming removed 1 base from V and 7 bases from J, with 4 bases in between. The CDR3 sequence: CATSRADGELFF. The CDR3, as DNA: TGTGCCACCAGCAGAGCTGACGGGGAGCTGTTTTTT.

The chain uses TRBV7-3 and TRBJ2-5, with D maybe TRBD1 (6 bases). This CDR3 region has 16 residues. V was trimmed by 5 bases and J by 0 bases, leaving 16 bases between them. The germline V gene encodes CDR1 SGHTA and CDR2 FQGTGA. CDR3 nucleotides: TGTGCCAGCAGCCCGACGGGACAACAAAACCAAGAGACCCAGTACTTC. Amino acids: CASSPTGQQNQETQYF. Supplemented by reference TRBV7-3 and TRBJ2-5, the full variable domain reads GAGVSQTPSNKVTEKGKYVELRCDPISGHTALYWYRQSLGQGPEFLIYFQGTGAADDSGLPNDRFFAVRPEGSVSTLKIQRTERGDSAVYLCASSPTGQQNQETQYFGPGTRLLVL.

This clonotype has ten or more counts. The chain is built from TRBV5-8 and TRBJ2-5; D is undetermined. Trimming removed 0 bases from V and 3 bases from J, with 12 bases in between. From germline, CDR1 is SGHTS and CDR2 YDEGEE. CDR3 length: 15 residues. This CDR3 reads CASSLGLVQEETQYF. For the CDR3, the DNA is TGTGCCAGCAGCTTGGGGCTCGTCCAGGAAGAGACCCAGTACTTC.

This clonotype showed up many times. This chain uses TRBV5-1 with TRBJ2-5, with D possibly being TRBD2 (5 bases). Germline CDR1 is SGHRS and CDR2 is YFSETQ. The CDR3 sequence is 14 residues long. Trimming removed 4 bases at V and 3 bases at J, with 13 bases between. The CDR3 loop is CASSPVPGEETQYF. For the CDR3, the DNA is TGCGCCAGCAGCCCCGTCCCCGGGGAAGAGACCCAGTACTTC.

The chain has TRBV9 and TRBJ2-1; 8 bases align to TRBD2. Looked up from germline, CDR1 is SGDLS and CDR2 is YYNGEE. V lost 0 bases and J lost 12; bases outside the gene matches: 17. CDR3 length: 17 residues. Written as DNA, the CDR3 is TGTGCCAGCAGCGTAGAGAAGGGACTAGGCGGCACAGATACGCAGTTCTTC. Translated, it gives CASSVEKGLGGTDTQFF.

This chain uses TRBV7-2 with TRBJ1-1; a weak D match, TRBD1 (5 bases). The germline V gene encodes CDR1 SGHTA and CDR2 FQGNSA. The CDR3 has 14 amino acids. V was pared by 5 bases and J by 2 bases, with 12 bases between. CDR3 nucleotides: TGTGCCAGCAGCCCAGTAGACAGAAACACTGAAGCTTTCTTT. This gives the protein CASSPVDRNTEAFF.

This clonotype is classed as medium-sized. This rearrangement joins TRBV7-9 to TRBJ2-5; possible D gene TRBD1, 6 bases. Germline CDR1 SEHNR, CDR2 FQNEAQ (reference sequence). The CDR3 has 13 amino acids. Trimming stripped 3 bases from V and 2 bases from J, with 7 bases between. CDR3 residues: CASSFQGQETQYF. CDR3 sequence (DNA): TGTGCCAGCAGCTTTCAGGGGCAAGAGACCCAGTACTTC.

The chain couples TRBV10-1 to TRBJ2-3, with 7 bases identical to TRBD2. The V and J ends lost 8 bases and 2 bases, in that order; junction bases with no gene match: 13. This CDR3 spans 16 amino acids. Germline CDR1 reads WNHNN; CDR2 reads SYGVQD (reference sequence). For the CDR3, the DNA is TGCGCCAGCTCGGCAGCGGGATCACCTACCACAGATACGCAGTATTTT. It translates to CASSAAGSPTTDTQYF.

The CDR3 region has the DNA TGTGCCAGCAGCCAAGATCTGTACCAAGAGACCCAGTACTTC. It yields the protein CASSQDLYQETQYF. The chain recombines TRBV14 with TRBJ2-5; D unresolved. The CDR3 length is 14 residues. Germline loops: CDR1 SGHDN, CDR2 FVKESK. V lost 0 bases and J 0 bases, leaving 5 bases between the germline ends.

This CDR3 reads CASSLANVLTF. The CDR3 bases are TGTGCCAGCAGCCTTGCCAACGTCCTGACTTTC. This sequence joins TRBV2 and TRBJ2-6; D unclear. Trimming removed 6 bases from V and 7 bases from J, with 4 bases in between. The CDR3 runs 11 residues. Germline V gene lookup returns CDR1 SNHLY and CDR2 FYNNEI.

The chain recombines TRBV7-8 with TRBJ2-6; D gene unclear. Germline V gene data show CDR1 as SGHVS and CDR2 as FQNEAQ. V was shortened by 1 base and J by 3 bases, with 10 bases between the two germline ends. The CDR3 has 16 amino acids. CDR3 region: CASSLGTVLGANVLTF. The CDR3 nucleotides are TGTGCCAGCAGCTTAGGGACGGTCCTTGGGGCCAACGTCCTGACTTTC.

This chain joins TRBV6-5 and TRBJ1-1; D perhaps matches TRBD1 (6 bases). Trimming took 2 bases from V and 2 from J, leaving 9 bases between them. The CDR3 has 14 amino acids. Germline V gene sequence: CDR1 MNHEY, CDR2 SVGAGI. The CDR3: CASSYSRGNTEAFF. Here the CDR3 DNA reads TGTGCCAGCAGTTACAGCAGGGGAAACACTGAAGCTTTCTTT.

This clonotype counts as medium-sized. The J gene is TRBJ1-2, the V gene TRBV24-1; 8 nucleotides agree with TRBD1. The ends lost 4 bases at V and 2 bases at J; junction bases unmatched: 8. The V gene's germline CDR1 is KGHDR and CDR2 SFDVKD. This CDR3 spans 16 amino acids. The CDR3 DNA reads as TGTGCCACCAGTGAAAGGACAGGGAATTTCAACTATGGCTACACCTTC. Protein: CATSERTGNFNYGYTF.

The chain is built from TRBV10-3 and TRBJ2-7; 11 nucleotides agree with TRBD1. The V gene end was trimmed by 3 bases and the J gene end by 3 bases; junction bases not matched to a gene: 4. Germline V lookup: CDR1 ENHRY, CDR2 SYGVKD. This CDR3 contains 15 residues. The CDR3 region has the DNA TGTGCCATCAGTGACCCCGGGACAGGGGGCTACGAGCAGTACTTC. Amino acid sequence: CAISDPGTGGYEQYF.

The CDR3 DNA is TGTGCCACCAGTGGGGGGGGAGGGTACAATGAGCAGTTCTTC. It is translated as CATSGGGGYNEQFF. The chain carries TRBV24-1 and TRBJ2-1; 7 nucleotides line up with TRBD2. With 5 bases clipped from V and 4 bases from J, the junction kept 4 bases outside the gene matches. The CDR3 is made up of 14 amino acids. CDR1 and CDR2 (germline): KGHDR, SFDVKD.

This clonotype was recorded a few times. The genes are TRBV20-1 and TRBJ1-5; tentatively, D is TRBD1 (5 bases). CDR3 size: 17 residues. Germline loops: CDR1 DFQATT, CDR2 SNEGSKA (reference sequence). Trimming cost V 3 bases and J 11 bases, with 29 bases left between them. CDR3 DNA: TGCAGTGCTAGGGACCTAAGTAGCGGGGGGGACCAAGAGACCCAGCATTTT. This encodes CSARDLSSGGDQETQHF.

This clonotype was seen a few times. J is TRBJ1-5 and V is TRBV7-9; D is undetermined. CDR1 is SEHNR, CDR2 FQNEAQ, per germline (reference sequence). The CDR3 contains 13 residues. Between the trimmed V and J ends, which lost 2 bases and 7 bases, there was a span of 9 bases. The CDR3 is CASSLLGGQPQHF. The CDR3 DNA is TGTGCCAGCAGCTTACTGGGTGGACAGCCCCAGCATTTT.

This clonotype occurred many times. The CDR3 bases are TGTGCCAGCAGTTCCAACAGGGGGCCCTATAGGTATGGCTACACCTTC. This encodes CASSSNRGPYRYGYTF. This chain uses TRBV27 with TRBJ1-2, with 9 bases aligning to TRBD1. CDR1 is MNHEY, CDR2 SMNVEV, per germline (reference sequence). The CDR3 is 16 amino acids. Trimming at V came to 4 bases and at J to 5 bases, leaving 11 bases not matched to a gene.